The table lists the clone carrying this T cell receptor beta chain with many counts. The V segment lost 3 bases and the J segment 2 bases; nucleotides outside the gene matches: 5. The CDR3 consists of 18 residues. Germline CDR1 SGHTA, CDR2 FQGTGA. This record comes from a study of Graves' ophthalmopathy and Graves' hyperthyroidism. The study amplified TCR beta CDR3 regions using RNA transcripts. First-round RT-PCR relied on HTBI primers, and a second-round multiplex PCR came next. Each CDR3 protein gets one entry after TCRdb re-called the multiplex PCR reads with MiXCR. This table holds 350,000 to 450,000 distinct CDR3 sequences, 20% to 25% found once.

The genes are TRBV7-3 and TRBJ2-6; TRBD2 matches at 12 bases. This TCR was recovered from a young woman with stable Graves' hyperthyroidism. Sequencing input: peripheral blood. The CDR3 nucleotides read TGTGCCAGCAGCTTTTCTAGCGGGAGGGCACCTGGGGCCAACGTCCTGACTTTC. Translation: CASSFSSGRAPGANVLTF. The variable domain in full, completed from reference TRBV7-3 and TRBJ2-6, reads GAGVSQTPSNKVTEKGKYVELRCDPISGHTALYWYRQSLGQGPEFLIYFQGTGAADDSGLPNDRFFAVRPEGSVSTLKIQRTERGDSAVYLCASSFSSGRAPGANVLTFGAGSRLTVL.